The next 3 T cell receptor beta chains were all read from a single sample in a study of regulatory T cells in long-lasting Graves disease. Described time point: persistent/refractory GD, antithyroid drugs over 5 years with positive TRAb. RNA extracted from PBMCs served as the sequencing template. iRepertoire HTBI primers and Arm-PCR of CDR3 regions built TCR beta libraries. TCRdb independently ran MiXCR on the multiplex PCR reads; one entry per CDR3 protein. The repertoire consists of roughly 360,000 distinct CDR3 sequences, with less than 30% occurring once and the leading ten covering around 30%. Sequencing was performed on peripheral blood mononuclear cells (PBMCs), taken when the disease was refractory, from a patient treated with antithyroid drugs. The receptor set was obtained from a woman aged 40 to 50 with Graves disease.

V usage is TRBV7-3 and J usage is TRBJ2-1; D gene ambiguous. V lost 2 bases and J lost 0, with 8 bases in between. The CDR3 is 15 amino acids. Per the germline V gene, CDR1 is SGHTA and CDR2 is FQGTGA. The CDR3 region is CASSLGLLSYNEQFF. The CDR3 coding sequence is TGTGCCAGCAGCTTAGGGCTACTCTCCTACAATGAGCAGTTCTTC.

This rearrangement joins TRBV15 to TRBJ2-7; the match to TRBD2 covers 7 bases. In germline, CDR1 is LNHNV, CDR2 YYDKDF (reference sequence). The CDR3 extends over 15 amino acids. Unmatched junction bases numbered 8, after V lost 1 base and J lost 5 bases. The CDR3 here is CATSRGAGWDDEQYF. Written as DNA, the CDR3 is TGTGCCACCAGCAGAGGAGCGGGATGGGACGACGAGCAGTACTTC. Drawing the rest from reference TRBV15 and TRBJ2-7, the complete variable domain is DAMVIQNPRYQVTQFGKPVTLSCSQTLNHNVMYWYQQKSSQAPKLLFHYYDKDFNNEADTPDNFQSRRPNTSFCFLDIRSPGLGDTAMYLCATSRGAGWDDEQYFGPGTRLTVT.

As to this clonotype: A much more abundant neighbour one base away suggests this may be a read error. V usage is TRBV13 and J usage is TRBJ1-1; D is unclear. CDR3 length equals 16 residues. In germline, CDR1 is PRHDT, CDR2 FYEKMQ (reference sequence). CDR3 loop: CAGSLDSGSMNTEAFF. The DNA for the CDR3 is TGTGCCGGCAGCTTAGATTCGGGCAGCATGAACACTGAAGCTTTCTTT.